Reported below is one T cell receptor beta chain. All recovered Cohort 3 donors got two negative PCRs, got clearance, or saw symptom resolution. The CDR3 has 14 amino acids. V lost 4 bases and J lost 5, with 12 bases in between. Germline loops: CDR1 SEHNR, CDR2 FQNEAQ (reference sequence). This entry comes from a study of blood T cell repertoires in COVID-19. Overall study context: Donors in the United States, Italy and Spain gave samples during acute or convalescent COVID-19.

Original data processing: Amplification of reference gene primers was used by the study to estimate nucleated cell counts. This table comes from immunoSEQ multiplex PCR, and its TCRdb copy is limited to in-frame clones, with some not included. The DNA gave D and trimming, while V, J and clone size come from that table. The table lists about 160,000 clones, 80% of them singletons. What was sequenced was PBMCs or T cells enriched from blood (not recorded which). The clonotype was recovered from a man aged 35 to 55 who had recovered from COVID-19. The chain is built from TRBV7-9 and TRBJ1-5; D gene unclear. DNA for the CDR3: TGTGCCAGCAGCTCGCAGGACTCCTATCAGCCCCAGCATTTT. Protein product: CASSSQDSYQPQHF.